This T cell receptor (beta chain) was obtained from a study of CD8+ T cells in alopecia areata (dated by TCRdb to 2016 to 2019). The study in broad terms: The treated patients took part in an open-label pilot trial in which moderate-to-severe alopecia areata was treated with oral tofacitinib at 5 to 10 mg twice daily. For the treated patients, the SALT score, which quantifies what percentage of scalp surface area is affected, served as the measure of disease severity. On the human side, TCRbeta sequencing was run on scalp tissue and on sorted CD4+ and CD8+ peripheral blood T cells from healthy controls and from alopecia areata patients with either patchy or totalis/universalis disease. RNA was obtained with the PAXgene miRNA kit for fixed scalp, the miRNeasy kit for PBMCs, and the RNeasy kit for mouse skin. Biopsies were taken from tofacitinib-treated patients at baseline and again at 4 and 24 weeks into treatment, and several of those patients also had a later scalp biopsy. Tofacitinib was given for 6 to 18 months, followed by 6 months of follow-up off drug to assess delayed response and recurrence. Scalp clonality was compared among normal scalp (n=4), patchy alopecia areata scalp (n=8), and alopecia totalis/universalis scalp (n=8). Amplification of TCRbeta CDR3 regions was done by immunoSEQ multiplex PCR using 35 Vbeta forward primers and 13 Jbeta reverse primers. The study used high-throughput TCRbeta sequencing to examine T cell clonal expansion in alopecia areata, in both the C3H/HeJ mouse model and human patients.

This specimen's treatment or condition label, interpreted: oral pan-JAK inhibitor, 5-10 mg twice daily. Peripheral blood and lesional scalp punch biopsies were obtained from patients with alopecia areata. After PBMCs were isolated by density centrifugation and stained for CD3, CD4 and CD8, a FACSAria was used to sort CD4+ and CD8+ T cells. Paper-wide results and their limitations: Lesional scalp, especially in alopecia totalis/universalis, showed higher clonality and more expanded CD8+ clones than normal scalp, suggesting antigenic drive. Because the treated cohort was small and included a single nonresponder, larger studies are needed to assess links between baseline CD8+ expansion and response. Compared with mice, TCR sequences shared between patients were less clear, possibly partly because of HLA diversity across the patient population. Unlike mouse skin, where gammadelta T cells dominate, normal human skin contains resident alphabeta T cells that get sequenced too, which complicates analysis of the scalp TCR repertoire. Many expanded lesional clones were found to persist in scalp and blood during tofacitinib treatment, and relapse after treatment cessation may be partly explained by this persistence. Tofacitinib significantly lowered scalp clonality and the number of expanded CD8+ clones among the top 100 scalp clones.

Trimming removed 0 bases from V and 11 bases from J, leaving 16 bases between the germline ends. The germline V gene (reference sequence) provides CDR1 SEHNR and CDR2 FQNEAQ. The CDR3 goes from the cysteine to the phenylalanine over 14 residues. Kept here is only the CDR3 DNA, which spans 42 bases and is read in frame from base 1. Preparation of the library involved the immunoSEQ multiplex PCR assay. For TCR sequencing, RNA was extracted from every sample and reverse transcribed into cDNA to serve as template. First-strand cDNA was synthesized using SuperScript III with a 2:1 mix of oligo-dT and random hexamers. A synthetic immune receptor repertoire was used to gauge amplification bias, and whatever bias remained was removed computationally. The study's own analysis went as follows. Raw reads were preprocessed to remove errors, and CDR3 was defined according to IMGT conventions as the region from the conserved cysteine to phenylalanine. Clonality was calculated as 1 minus Shannon entropy normalized by log2 of the number of productive unique TCRs. CD4 or CD8 identity of scalp clones was inferred by cross-referencing scalp TCRbeta sequences with sorted blood CD4 and CD8 repertoires. TCRdb re-hosts the immuneACCESS table, in-frame sequences only. Its copies lack some clones; in the studies checked, an unresolved V gene accounts for under half of them, and the cause for the rest is not known. V, J and clone size reflect that table, while D and trimming were determined from the DNA. The sample table lists hundreds of thousands of clones, less than 45% of them with a count of one. The ten biggest clones cover 0.45% to 0.55% of the sample.

As concerns this clone: Its antigen is not yet known. Base quality data are lacking; no much larger clone is found one base away.

The V gene is TRBV7-9 and the J gene is TRBJ1-1; a weak D assignment points to TRBD1 (5 bases agree). This specimen was CD4+ T cells sorted from blood, taken at approximately week 30, from a patient treated with tofacitinib. The origin of this receptor is a human donor with alopecia areata. The DNA reads as follows: TGTGCCAGCAGCTTAGCGGGCGGGGACGGGTCGGCTTTCTTT. Translated, this is CASSLAGGDGSAFF.